These T cell receptor beta chains were read from a single sample in a study of graft-versus-host responses after intestinal transplantation. Produced via immunoSEQ multiplex PCR; TCRdb's table is partial and in-frame only. The sample has roughly 98,000 clones, roughly 93% seen once. The antigens of these receptors remain unknown. The source material was unstimulated CD8+ T cells sorted from spleen or lymph node cells, sampled before transplant. These receptors were obtained from a human donor who was the organ donor for an intestinal transplant. CDR3s include the opening cysteine and the closing phenylalanine or tryptophan. Each record gives: V gene, clone size, J gene, D gene, CDR3 DNA, CDR3 protein. The D gene is left open where the match is weak. The size of a clone is reported for some rows only, either as once, few or many, or as a class for expanded clones.

v_gene: TRBV7-8; abundance: once; j_gene: TRBJ1-5; d_gene: TRBD1; CDR3nt: TGTGCCAGCAGCTTAGGGACAGGGGATAGCAATCAGCCCCAGCATTTT; CDR3aa: CASSLGTGDSNQPQHF
v_gene: TRBV9; abundance: -; j_gene: TRBJ2-1; d_gene: TRBD2; CDR3nt: TGTGCCAGCAGCGTAGGAAGCGGGGGGGGCTTTGGGGAGCAGTTCTTC; CDR3aa: CASSVGSGGGFGEQFF
v_gene: TRBV2; abundance: -; j_gene: TRBJ2-7; d_gene: TRBD2; CDR3nt: TGTGCCAGCAGCCAACCGGGAGGCTACGAGCAGTACTTC; CDR3aa: CASSQPGGYEQYF
v_gene: TRBV19; abundance: once; j_gene: TRBJ2-1; d_gene: TRBD2; CDR3nt: TGTGCCAGTAGTGCCCTGACTAGCGGGAGGGCCGTTGAGCAGTTCTTC; CDR3aa: CASSALTSGRAVEQFF
v_gene: TRBV5-6; abundance: -; j_gene: TRBJ2-7; d_gene: -; CDR3nt: TGTGCCAGCAGCTTGGCGGTGCCCTACGAGCAGTACTTC; CDR3aa: CASSLAVPYEQYF
v_gene: TRBV6-5; abundance: -; j_gene: TRBJ1-2; d_gene: -; CDR3nt: TGTGCCAGCAGCCGAGGGCCCGGACGGTACTATGGCTACACCTTC; CDR3aa: CASSRGPGRYYGYTF
v_gene: TRBV29-1; abundance: -; j_gene: TRBJ2-5; d_gene: TRBD2; CDR3nt: TGCAGCGCCCTAGCGGGAGTACGGGAGACCCAGTACTTC; CDR3aa: CSALAGVRETQYF
v_gene: TRBV2; abundance: -; j_gene: TRBJ2-1; d_gene: TRBD2; CDR3nt: TGTGCCAGCACCTGGACTAGCGGGAGGGTAGCACGGGACCATGAGCAGTTCTTC; CDR3aa: CASTWTSGRVARDHEQFF
v_gene: TRBV7-9; abundance: once; j_gene: TRBJ2-5; d_gene: -; CDR3nt: TGTGCCAGCAGTTTGGGGCCGTTAGAGACCCAGTACTTC; CDR3aa: CASSLGPLETQYF
v_gene: TRBV29-1; abundance: few; j_gene: TRBJ1-4; d_gene: -; CDR3nt: TGCAGCGTTGAAAGGGTCGGGGTGGGAGAAAAACTGTTTTTT; CDR3aa: CSVERVGVGEKLFF
v_gene: TRBV19; abundance: -; j_gene: TRBJ1-5; d_gene: -; CDR3nt: TGTGCCAGTAGTATTGGGGGCCAGCCCCAGCATTTT; CDR3aa: CASSIGGQPQHF
v_gene: TRBV2; abundance: once; j_gene: TRBJ1-6; d_gene: -; CDR3nt: TGTGCCAGCCAGGCTGATTCACCCCTCCACTTT; CDR3aa: CASQADSPLHF
v_gene: TRBV27; abundance: -; j_gene: TRBJ2-1; d_gene: TRBD2; CDR3nt: TGTGCCAGCAGTGTCGGACTAGCGGGAGGGGGTGAGCAGTTCTTC; CDR3aa: CASSVGLAGGGEQFF
v_gene: TRBV11-2; abundance: -; j_gene: TRBJ2-7; d_gene: TRBD2; CDR3nt: TGTGCCAGCAGCTTAGTTGGACTAGCGAATGAGCAGTACTTC; CDR3aa: CASSLVGLANEQYF
v_gene: TRBV5-5; abundance: -; j_gene: TRBJ1-2; d_gene: -; CDR3nt: TGTGCCAGCAGCTTAGGTGTCAGCATAGCGTCGGGCTATGGCTACACCTTC; CDR3aa: CASSLGVSIASGYGYTF
v_gene: TRBV10-3; abundance: -; j_gene: TRBJ2-7; d_gene: -; CDR3nt: TGTGCCATCAGTGAGATAGGGAGCTCCTACGAGCAGTACTTC; CDR3aa: CAISEIGSSYEQYF
v_gene: TRBV7-9; abundance: -; j_gene: TRBJ2-7; d_gene: TRBD1; CDR3nt: TGTGCCAGCAGCTTAGGACAGGGGGTCAAATACGAGCAGTACTTC; CDR3aa: CASSLGQGVKYEQYF
v_gene: TRBV19; abundance: -; j_gene: TRBJ2-1; d_gene: -; CDR3nt: TGTGCCAGTAGTTTGGACAATTGGAATGAGCAGTTCTTC; CDR3aa: CASSLDNWNEQFF
v_gene: TRBV13; abundance: -; j_gene: TRBJ2-7; d_gene: TRBD2; CDR3nt: TGTGCCAGCAGCTTCCCCCAAAATCAGCGGGGCCCCTACGAGCAGTACTTC; CDR3aa: CASSFPQNQRGPYEQYF
v_gene: TRBV6-5; abundance: -; j_gene: TRBJ1-5; d_gene: -; CDR3nt: TGTGCCAGCAGCCGAGACAGTAATCAGCCCCAGCATTTT; CDR3aa: CASSRDSNQPQHF
v_gene: TRBV18; abundance: -; j_gene: TRBJ2-1; d_gene: -; CDR3nt: TGTGCCAGCTCACAATGGAGGGTAGTTATTACGTCCTACAATGAGCAGTTCTTC; CDR3aa: CASSQWRVVITSYNEQFF
v_gene: TRBV7-8; abundance: -; j_gene: TRBJ2-2; d_gene: -; CDR3nt: TGTGCCAGCAGCTTAGTGTATGGTACTACCCATTTTGGAGGCGGGGAGCTGTTTTTT; CDR3aa: CASSLVYGTTHFGGGELFF
v_gene: TRBV29-1; abundance: -; j_gene: TRBJ1-2; d_gene: TRBD1; CDR3nt: TGCAGCGTTGGGACAGGGGGTTATGGCTACACCTTC; CDR3aa: CSVGTGGYGYTF
v_gene: TRBV5-4; abundance: -; j_gene: TRBJ2-3; d_gene: -; CDR3nt: TGTGCCAGCAGCGTCGGGGTCCATGTCCCAGATACGCAGTATTTT; CDR3aa: CASSVGVHVPDTQYF
v_gene: TRBV15; abundance: -; j_gene: TRBJ2-2; d_gene: TRBD1; CDR3nt: TGTGCCACCGGGACAGGGAACACCGGGGAGCTGTTTTTT; CDR3aa: CATGTGNTGELFF
v_gene: TRBV5-1; abundance: once; j_gene: TRBJ2-3; d_gene: -; CDR3nt: TGCGCCAGCAGCCCCGGTTTCACAGATACGCAGTATTTT; CDR3aa: CASSPGFTDTQYF
v_gene: TRBV7-4; abundance: -; j_gene: TRBJ2-1; d_gene: TRBD2; CDR3nt: TGTGCCAGCAGCCTGAGGACTAGCGGTGACAATGAGCAGTTCTTC; CDR3aa: CASSLRTSGDNEQFF
v_gene: TRBV18; abundance: -; j_gene: TRBJ2-7; d_gene: -; CDR3nt: TGTGCCAGCTCGGTCCCTTATGTCAGCGAGCAGTACTTC; CDR3aa: CASSVPYVSEQYF
v_gene: TRBV11-2; abundance: -; j_gene: TRBJ2-5; d_gene: -; CDR3nt: TGTGCCAGCAGCGTTCCGTTAGGGGGATGGGAGACCCAGTACTTC; CDR3aa: CASSVPLGGWETQYF
v_gene: TRBV6-6; abundance: -; j_gene: TRBJ2-7; d_gene: TRBD2; CDR3nt: TGTGCCAGCAGGACACTAGCGGGGGATTTCGAGCAGTACTTC; CDR3aa: CASRTLAGDFEQYF
v_gene: TRBV5-1; abundance: -; j_gene: TRBJ2-7; d_gene: -; CDR3nt: TGCGCCAGCAGCTTGGATCAGACCGGGACTGGGTCCTACGAGCAGTACTTC; CDR3aa: CASSLDQTGTGSYEQYF
v_gene: TRBV7-9; abundance: -; j_gene: TRBJ2-7; d_gene: TRBD2; CDR3nt: TGTGCCAGCAGCTTCGGCGGGGGATTTCGAAGGGAGCAGTACTTC; CDR3aa: CASSFGGGFRREQYF
v_gene: TRBV20-1; abundance: -; j_gene: TRBJ1-2; d_gene: TRBD1; CDR3nt: TGCAGTGCTGGACCACAGGGGACGTACACCTTC; CDR3aa: CSAGPQGTYTF